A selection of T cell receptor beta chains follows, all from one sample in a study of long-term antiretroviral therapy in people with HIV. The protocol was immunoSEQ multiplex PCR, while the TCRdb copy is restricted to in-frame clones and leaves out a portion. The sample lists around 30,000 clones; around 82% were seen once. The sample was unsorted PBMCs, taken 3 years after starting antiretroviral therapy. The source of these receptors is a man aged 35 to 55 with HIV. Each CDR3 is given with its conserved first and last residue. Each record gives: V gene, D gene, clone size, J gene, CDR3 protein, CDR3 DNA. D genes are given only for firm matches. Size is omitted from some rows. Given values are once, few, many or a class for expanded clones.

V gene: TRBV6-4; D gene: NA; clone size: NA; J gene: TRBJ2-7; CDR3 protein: CASSAYEQYF; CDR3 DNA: TGTGCCAGCTCGGCCTACGAGCAGTACTTC
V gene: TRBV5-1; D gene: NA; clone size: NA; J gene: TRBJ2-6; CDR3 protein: CASSFGGLRGASSGANVLTF; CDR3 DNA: TGCGCCAGCAGCTTTGGGGGCTTGAGGGGTGCGAGCTCTGGGGCCAACGTCCTGACTTTC
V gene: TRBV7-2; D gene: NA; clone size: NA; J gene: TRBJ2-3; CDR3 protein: CASSLRSSTDTQYF; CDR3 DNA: TGTGCCAGCAGCTTGAGGAGTAGCACAGATACGCAGTATTTT
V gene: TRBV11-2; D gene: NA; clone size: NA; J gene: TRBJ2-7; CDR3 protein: CASSLVARPTYEQYF; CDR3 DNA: TGTGCCAGCAGCTTAGTAGCCAGACCCACCTACGAGCAGTACTTC
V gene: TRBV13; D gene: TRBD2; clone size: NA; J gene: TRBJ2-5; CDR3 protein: CASSSGLALETQYF; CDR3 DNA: TGTGCCAGCAGCTCGGGACTAGCCTTAGAGACCCAGTACTTC
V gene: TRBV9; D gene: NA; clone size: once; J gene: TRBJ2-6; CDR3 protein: CASSGGSGANVLTF; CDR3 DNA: TGTGCCAGCAGCGGAGGGTCTGGGGCCAACGTCCTGACTTTC
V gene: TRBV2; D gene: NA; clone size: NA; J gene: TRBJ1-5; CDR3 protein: CASSRQGRYSNQPQHF; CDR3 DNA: TGTGCCAGCAGTAGGCAGGGTAGGTATAGCAATCAGCCCCAGCATTTT
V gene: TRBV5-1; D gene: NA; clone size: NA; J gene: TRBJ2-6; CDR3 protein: CASSSSARVPLGANVLTF; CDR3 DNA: TGCGCCAGCAGCTCGAGCGCCCGAGTACCGTTGGGGGCCAACGTCCTGACTTTC
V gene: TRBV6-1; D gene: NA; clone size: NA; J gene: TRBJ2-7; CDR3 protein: CASSEGPGDGEQYF; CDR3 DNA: TGTGCCAGCAGTGAAGGGCCAGGGGACGGCGAGCAGTACTTC
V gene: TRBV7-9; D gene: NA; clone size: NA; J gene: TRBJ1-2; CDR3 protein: CASSQWDAEDYGYTF; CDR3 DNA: TGTGCCAGCAGCCAGTGGGACGCGGAAGACTATGGCTACACCTTC
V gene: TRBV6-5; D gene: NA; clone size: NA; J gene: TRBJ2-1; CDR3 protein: CASSYSKGGEQFF; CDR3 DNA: TGTGCCAGCAGTTACTCGAAAGGGGGTGAGCAGTTCTTC
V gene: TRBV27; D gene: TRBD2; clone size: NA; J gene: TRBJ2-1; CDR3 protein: CASMWTSGRVYNEQFF; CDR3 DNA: TGTGCCAGCATGTGGACTAGCGGGAGGGTCTACAATGAGCAGTTCTTC